This note documents a single T cell receptor (beta chain) sequence. This specimen belongs to a study of blood T cell repertoires in COVID-19. Study-wide background: The analysed material was cDNA or gDNA that came from T cells, B-cell-depleted T cells, or PBMCs.

The protocol was immunoSEQ multiplex PCR, while the TCRdb copy is restricted to in-frame clones and leaves out a portion. This sample has 250,000 to 300,000 clones, with about 80% found just once. V trimming: 6 bases; J trimming: 4 bases; junction bases outside the gene matches: 6. The CDR3 length is 16 residues. The germline CDR1 and CDR2 sequences are LNHDA and SQIVND (reference sequence). Sequenced: PBMCs or T cells enriched from blood (not recorded which). The TCR originated in a man younger than 40 with acute COVID-19. The V and J genes are TRBV19 and TRBJ2-6, with TRBD1 matching 10 bases. The CDR3 loop reads CASSLGQGSGANVLTF. CDR3 nucleotide sequence: TGTGCCAGTAGCCTGGGACAGGGGTCAGGGGCCAACGTCCTGACTTTC.